This TCR beta chain was recovered during a study of cytomegalovirus exposure and HLA in healthy donors. Comments on this clone: Its antigen remains unidentified. The junction and the germline gene differ at one end; a read error may be behind it.

General study points: In terms of immune exposure information, only CMV serostatus was available.

60 Vbeta and 13 Jbeta primers were used in PCR. Profiled with immunoSEQ multiplex PCR; TCRdb holds only in-frame clones, not every one. The table shows 150,000 to 200,000 clones, with about 87% occurring only once. Germline V lookup: CDR1 SEHNR, CDR2 FQNEAQ (reference sequence). The CDR3 consists of 15 residues. The specimen sequenced was PBMCs. V is TRBV7-9 and J is TRBJ1-4; possible D gene TRBD1, 5 bases. This receptor was identified in a woman younger than 30 in good health and CMV-seronegative. The CDR3: CSSSFPGFANEKLFF. DNA for the CDR3: TGTTCCAGCAGCTTCCCAGGGTTTGCTAATGAAAAACTGTTTTTT.